The 28 T cell receptor beta chains reported below all come from one sample, sequenced in a study of CD8 T cells in Susac syndrome. RNA was extracted with the RNeasy kit, and a quantity of roughly 0.45 to 1 ug was reverse transcribed using random hexamers. In TCRdb, the immunoSEQ multiplex PCR reads were re-called with MiXCR into one record per CDR3 protein. The sample includes almost 450,000 distinct CDR3 sequences, approximately 85% of them seen just once. The source material was CD8+ T cells from PBMCs. These receptors all come from a human donor with multiple sclerosis.

V gene TRBV11-2 combines with J gene TRBJ2-7; D may be TRBD2 (7 bases). V lost 6 bases and J lost 6, with 18 bases in between. The germline V gene has CDR1 SGHAT and CDR2 FQNNGV. This CDR3 is 14 amino acids long. The CDR3 DNA is TGTGCCAGCAGTTCAATCCAGGGGAGGGCCGAGCAGTACTTC. Amino acids: CASSSIQGRAEQYF. Complete variable domain (other parts from reference TRBV11-2 and TRBJ2-7): EAGVAQSPRYKIIEKRQSVAFWCNPISGHATLYWYQQILGQGPKLLIQFQNNGVVDDSQLPKDRFSAERLKGVDSTLKIQPAKLEDSAVYLCASSSIQGRAEQYFGPGTRLTVT.

The chain carries TRBV18 and TRBJ1-2, with a tentative D call TRBD1 (5 bases). The CDR3 is made up of 14 amino acids. V lost 8 bases to trimming and J lost 5 bases, with 18 bases between them. Per the germline V gene, CDR1 is KGHSH and CDR2 is LQKENI. CDR3 coding DNA: TGTGCCAGCCCCACCCGCAGGGTTTTTTATGGCTACACCTTC. This encodes CASPTRRVFYGYTF.

The rearrangement links TRBV29-1 to TRBJ2-3; 7 bases line up with TRBD1. V lost 7 bases to trimming and J lost 4 bases; unmatched junction nucleotides: 17. CDR3 length: 16 residues. Germline V gene sequence: CDR1 SQVTM, CDR2 ANQGSEA. The CDR3 spells CSAGRGQFLGADTQYF. Here the CDR3 DNA reads TGCAGCGCGGGACGGGGACAGTTTCTAGGAGCAGATACGCAGTATTTT.

The rearrangement joins TRBV20-1 to TRBJ2-7; D is unresolved. Germline CDR1 reads DFQATT; CDR2 reads SNEGSKA (reference sequence). Trimming took 3 bases from V and 2 from J, leaving 8 bases between them. The CDR3 is 12 residues long. Here the CDR3 DNA reads TGCAGTGCTAGTCCCAGTCCCTACGAGCAGTACTTC. Protein sequence: CSASPSPYEQYF.

This chain joins TRBV30 and TRBJ1-2, with 8 bases identical to TRBD1. The junction had 5 bases not matched to a gene; V was cut back by 5 bases and J by 6 bases. The CDR3 extends over 12 amino acids. Germline assignment: CDR1 GTSNPN and CDR2 SVGIG (reference sequence). The CDR3, as DNA: TGTGCCTGGTCGGGACAGGCAAATGGCTACACCTTC. This codes for CAWSGQANGYTF.

The chain combines TRBV20-1 with TRBJ2-1; 8 nucleotides align to TRBD2. The CDR3 is made up of 15 amino acids. The V segment lost 0 bases and the J segment 4 bases; nucleotides outside the gene matches: 5. The V gene's germline CDR1 is DFQATT and CDR2 SNEGSKA (reference sequence). CDR3 in amino acids: CSARDAAGAYNEQFF. The CDR3 bases are TGCAGTGCTAGAGATGCAGCGGGGGCTTACAATGAGCAGTTCTTC.

The rearrangement uses TRBV9 and TRBJ2-2; TRBD2 agrees at 7 bases. The CDR3 totals 14 residues. The germline V gene has CDR1 SGDLS and CDR2 YYNGEE. V shed 0 bases, J shed 7 bases, and the junction held 3 bases outside the gene matches. DNA for the CDR3: TGTGCCAGCAGCGTAGCGGGGAGGGGCGGGGAGCTGTTTTTT. Translating gives CASSVAGRGGELFF.

The chain is built from TRBV30 and TRBJ1-2; possibly TRBD1 for D (5 bases). Between the trimmed V and J ends, which lost 2 bases and 7 bases, there was a span of 26 bases. Germline loops: CDR1 GTSNPN, CDR2 SVGIG (reference sequence). This CDR3 is built from 17 residues. The CDR3 is CAWSFFGDPGRVAGYTF. The CDR3 coding sequence is TGTGCCTGGAGTTTCTTCGGCGACCCCGGCAGGGTCGCTGGCTACACCTTC.

The V and J genes are TRBV10-3 and TRBJ2-3, with no clear D. CDR1 and CDR2 from the germline V gene are ENHRY and SYGVKD. V lost 7 bases to trimming and J lost 2 bases, with 7 bases between them. The CDR3 covers 12 residues. The CDR3 protein is CAIKADTDTQYF. The CDR3 bases are TGTGCCATCAAGGCAGACACAGATACGCAGTATTTT.

This clonotype was observed once. The chain couples TRBV27 to TRBJ2-7; D unresolved. CDR3 size: 14 residues. V was shortened by 11 bases and J by 3 bases, with 20 bases between the two germline ends. Germline V gives CDR1 MNHEY, CDR2 SMNVEV (reference sequence). CDR3 bases: TGTGCCGTCGCCCCCCGGGCAACCCTCTACGAGCAGTACTTC. This sequence encodes CAVAPRATLYEQYF.

The CDR3 nucleotides are TGTGCCAGCAGCGCCCCCGGGACAGGGGAAAACATTCAGTACTTC. It translates to CASSAPGTGENIQYF. The rearrangement links TRBV9 to TRBJ2-4; TRBD1 agrees at 10 bases. The CDR3 is 15 amino acids. V was clipped by 3 bases and J by 5 bases; unmatched bases: 5. Per germline, CDR1 SGDLS and CDR2 YYNGEE.

This chain connects TRBV30 to TRBJ2-7; unclear D gene. Trimming removed 0 bases from V and 5 bases from J, with 14 bases in between. Germline V gene sequence: CDR1 GTSNPN, CDR2 SVGIG (reference sequence). The CDR3 contains 14 residues. As DNA, the CDR3 is TGTGCCTGGAGTGTCAGAGGTCCCTACGACGAGCAGTACTTC. Amino acids: CAWSVRGPYDEQYF.

This clonotype came up once. The rearrangement uses TRBV18 and TRBJ1-1; 12 bases are shared with TRBD1. J gave up 5 bases and V 6 bases, and 7 bases lay outside the gene matches. CDR1 is KGHSH and CDR2 is LQKENI in the germline V gene. The CDR3 is made up of 15 amino acids. The CDR3 DNA reads TGTGCCAGCTCGCCGACGGGACAGGGGGCGACTGAAGCTTTCTTT. Translated: CASSPTGQGATEAFF.

In regard to this clonotype: An end of the junction does not agree with germline; a read error may underlie this. The chain joins TRBV19 to TRBJ1-3; D gene ambiguous. Germline lookup yields CDR1 LNHDA and CDR2 SQIVND (reference sequence). The CDR3 runs to 14 residues. The CDR3 DNA is TGTGCCAGTAGTATGCTGGGAGCTGGGAACACCATATATTTT. Protein sequence: CASSMLGAGNTIYF.

The chain recombines TRBV6-2 or TRBV6-3 with TRBJ2-7, with a weak D call TRBD2 (5 bases). The germline gives CDR1 MNHEY, CDR2 SVGEGT. The CDR3 sequence is 13 residues long. V was pared by 7 bases and J by 1 base, with 11 bases between. The CDR3 loop is CASNTLGSYEQYF. The CDR3 nucleotides are TGTGCCAGCAACACACTAGGTTCCTACGAGCAGTACTTC.

This chain links TRBV7-4 with TRBJ1-5; D is ambiguous. The length of the CDR3 is 16 residues. Germline-derived CDR1 and CDR2 are SGHVT and SQSDAQ. Trimming took off 2 bases at V and 0 bases at J, with 11 bases between the two ends. The CDR3 DNA reads as TGTGCCAGCAGCTTATGTGGCAGTTATAGCAATCAGCCCCAGCATTTT. It codes for CASSLCGSYSNQPQHF.

This chain uses TRBV4-1 with TRBJ2-7, with a tentative D call TRBD2 (5 bases). V lost 3 bases to trimming and J lost 2 bases, with 14 bases between them. CDR3 length: 15 amino acids. Germline CDR1 MGHRA, CDR2 YSYEKL. This CDR3 is CASSQAPPGTYEQYF. The DNA of the CDR3 is TGCGCCAGCAGCCAGGCCCCCCCCGGGACCTACGAGCAGTACTTC.

The chain has TRBV5-1 and TRBJ1-2; unclear D gene. This CDR3 comprises 15 residues. Trimming cost V 0 bases and J 8 bases, with 17 bases left between them. Germline V gene sequence: CDR1 SGHRS, CDR2 YFSETQ. The CDR3 DNA reads as TGCGCCAGCAGCTTGGAAGCAGCTCCAGCGTACGGCTACACCTTC. Translating gives CASSLEAAPAYGYTF.

This chain links TRBV4-1 with TRBJ1-4, with D possibly matching TRBD1 (5 bases). This CDR3 contains 15 residues. The V and J ends lost 5 bases and 5 bases respectively, with 15 bases between them. Germline V lookup: CDR1 MGHRA, CDR2 YSYEKL. CDR3: CASSGSGGLNEKLFF. CDR3 DNA: TGCGCCAGCAGCGGATCCGGGGGTCTAAATGAAAAACTGTTTTTT.

This chain uses TRBV30 with TRBJ1-3; D is uncertain. Between the trimmed V and J ends, which lost 1 base and 4 bases, there was a span of 8 bases. CDR3 length: 13 residues. Germline V gene sequence: CDR1 GTSNPN, CDR2 SVGIG (reference sequence). This chain's CDR3 is CAWSETGGNTIYF. Here the CDR3 DNA reads TGTGCCTGGAGTGAGACGGGCGGAAACACCATATATTTT. Filled out from reference TRBV30 and TRBJ1-3, the complete variable domain reads SQTIHQWPATLVQPVGSPLSLECTVEGTSNPNLYWYRQAAGRGLQLLFYSVGIGQISSEVPQNLSASRPQDRQFILSSKKLLLSDSGFYLCAWSETGGNTIYFGEGSWLTVV.

The chain couples TRBV30 to TRBJ1-1; D ambiguous. Trimming removed 2 bases at V and 2 bases at J, with 12 bases between. CDR1 is GTSNPN and CDR2 is SVGIG in the germline V gene (reference sequence). The length of the CDR3 is 14 residues. The CDR3 DNA follows: TGTGCCTGGAGTTCCGCGACTGGAAACACTGAAGCTTTCTTT. It translates to CAWSSATGNTEAFF.

This chain uses TRBV6-5 with TRBJ2-1, with D tentatively TRBD1 (6 bases). Trimming took off 0 bases at V and 7 bases at J, with 10 bases between the two ends. In germline, CDR1 is MNHEY, CDR2 SVGAGI. The CDR3 totals 14 residues. CDR3 sequence (DNA): TGTGCCAGCAGTTACTCGGACAGTCTAAATGAGCAGTTCTTC. It is translated as CASSYSDSLNEQFF.

This chain connects TRBV20-1 to TRBJ2-2, with 9 bases matching TRBD2. The germline CDR1 and CDR2 sequences are DFQATT and SNEGSKA (reference sequence). The CDR3 spans 17 residues. J gave up 6 bases and V 1 base, and 12 bases lay outside the gene matches. The CDR3, as DNA: TGCAGTGCTAGAGTTCCCCCTAGCGGGAAAGTACCCGGGGAGCTGTTTTTT. The encoded protein is CSARVPPSGKVPGELFF.

The chain combines TRBV4-1 with TRBJ1-1; TRBD1 matches 7 bases. The germline V gene has CDR1 MGHRA and CDR2 YSYEKL. The junction had 8 bases not matched to a gene; V was cut back by 8 bases and J by 11 bases. CDR3 length: 11 amino acids. The CDR3 sequence is CASAGGQDAFF. The CDR3 DNA reads TGCGCCAGCGCCGGCGGACAGGATGCTTTCTTT.

This clonotype was detected only a few times. This rearrangement joins TRBV6-5 to TRBJ2-3, with 8 bases matching TRBD2. The CDR3 length is 16 residues. Germline CDR1 reads MNHEY; CDR2 reads SVGAGI. V dropped 4 bases and J dropped 0; count of bases not matched to a gene: 6. CDR3 sequence reads: CASSFRLASSTDTQYF. CDR3 DNA: TGTGCCAGCAGTTTTCGACTAGCGAGTAGCACAGATACGCAGTATTTT.

CDR3 sequence (DNA): TGTGCCACCAGCAGTGATCGAGGGGCTGGAAACACCATATATTTT. It translates to CATSSDRGAGNTIYF. The rearrangement uses TRBV15 and TRBJ1-3, with a tentative D call TRBD1 (5 bases). Germline lookup yields CDR1 LNHNV and CDR2 YYDKDF (reference sequence). V was cut by 3 bases and J by 2 bases, with 11 bases left in between. CDR3 length equals 15 residues.

This chain connects TRBV14 to TRBJ1-1; D possibly corresponds to TRBD1 (6 bases). Germline V gives CDR1 SGHDN, CDR2 FVKESK. The CDR3 sequence is 15 residues long. Trimming left V 3 bases short and J 5 bases short, with 16 bases between. The CDR3 DNA reads as TGTGCCAGCAGCCATATCCTGACAGGATGGACTGAAGCTTTCTTT. Amino acid sequence: CASSHILTGWTEAFF.

The chain recombines TRBV28 with TRBJ1-2; D unresolved. Germline CDR1 is MDHEN and CDR2 is SYDVKM. The CDR3 contains 17 residues. Trimming pared 2 bases from V and 3 bases from J, leaving 19 bases between. The CDR3 nucleotides read TGTGCCAGCAGTTTACACCTTGTACGGCCTTGGGACTATGGCTACACCTTC. Translation: CASSLHLVRPWDYGYTF.